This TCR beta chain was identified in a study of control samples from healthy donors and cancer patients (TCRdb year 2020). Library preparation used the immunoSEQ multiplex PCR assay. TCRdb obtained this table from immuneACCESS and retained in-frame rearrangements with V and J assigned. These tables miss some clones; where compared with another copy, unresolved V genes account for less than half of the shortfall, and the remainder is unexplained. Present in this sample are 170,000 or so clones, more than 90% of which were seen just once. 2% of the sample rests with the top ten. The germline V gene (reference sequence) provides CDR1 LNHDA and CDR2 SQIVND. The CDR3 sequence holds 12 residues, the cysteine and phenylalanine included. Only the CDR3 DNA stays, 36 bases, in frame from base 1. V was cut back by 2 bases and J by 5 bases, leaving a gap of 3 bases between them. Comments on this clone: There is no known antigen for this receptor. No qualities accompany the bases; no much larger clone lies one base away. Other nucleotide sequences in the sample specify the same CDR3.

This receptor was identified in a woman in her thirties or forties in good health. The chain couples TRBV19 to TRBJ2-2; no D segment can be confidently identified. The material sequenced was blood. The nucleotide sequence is TGTGCCAGTAGTATAAGGACCGGGGAGCTGTTTTTT. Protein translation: CASSIRTGELFF.